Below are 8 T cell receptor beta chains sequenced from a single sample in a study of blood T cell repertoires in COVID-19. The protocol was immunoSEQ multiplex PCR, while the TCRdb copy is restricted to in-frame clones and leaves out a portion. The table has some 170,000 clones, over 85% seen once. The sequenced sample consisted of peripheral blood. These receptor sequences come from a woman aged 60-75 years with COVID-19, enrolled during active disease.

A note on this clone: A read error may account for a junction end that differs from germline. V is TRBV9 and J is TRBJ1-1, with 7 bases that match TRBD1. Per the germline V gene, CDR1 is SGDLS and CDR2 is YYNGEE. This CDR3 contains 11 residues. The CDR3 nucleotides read TGTGCCAGCAGCGTAGCAGGGGGACTCCTCTTT. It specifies CASSVAGGLLF.

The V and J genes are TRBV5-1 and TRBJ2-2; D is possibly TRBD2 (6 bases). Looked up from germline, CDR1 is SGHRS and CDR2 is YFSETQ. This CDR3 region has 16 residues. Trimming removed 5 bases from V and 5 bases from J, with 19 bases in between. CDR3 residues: CASSYLGGSVTGELFF. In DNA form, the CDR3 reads TGCGCCAGCAGTTACCTTGGGGGGTCGGTTACCGGGGAGCTGTTTTTT.

The CDR3 spells CASSSSGTSRAEQYF. Here the CDR3 DNA reads TGTGCCAGCAGCTCTTCCGGGACATCCCGCGCCGAGCAGTACTTC. The chain uses TRBV11-3 and TRBJ2-7, with D possibly being TRBD1 (6 bases). The CDR3 is made up of 15 amino acids. Germline V CDR1 and CDR2: SGHNT, YENEEA. V lost 4 bases, J lost 6 bases, and 19 bases lay in between.

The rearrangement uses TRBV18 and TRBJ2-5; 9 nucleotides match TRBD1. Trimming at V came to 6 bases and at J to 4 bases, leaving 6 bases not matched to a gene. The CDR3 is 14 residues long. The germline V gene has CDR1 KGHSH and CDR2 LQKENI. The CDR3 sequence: CASSPDRGGETQYF. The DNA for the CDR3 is TGTGCCAGCTCCCCTGACAGGGGGGGAGAGACCCAGTACTTC.

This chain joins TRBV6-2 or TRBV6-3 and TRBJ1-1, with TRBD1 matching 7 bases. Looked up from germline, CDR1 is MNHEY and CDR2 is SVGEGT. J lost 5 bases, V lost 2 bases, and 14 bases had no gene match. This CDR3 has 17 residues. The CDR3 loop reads CASSYPDRVSVGTEAFF. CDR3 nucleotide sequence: TGTGCCAGCAGTTACCCCGACAGGGTTTCGGTGGGTACTGAAGCTTTCTTT.

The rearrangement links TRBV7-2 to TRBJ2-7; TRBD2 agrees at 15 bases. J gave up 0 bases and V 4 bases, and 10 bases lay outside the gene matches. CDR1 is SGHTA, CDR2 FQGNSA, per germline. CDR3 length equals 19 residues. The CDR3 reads CASSSRTSGGAGSSYEQYF. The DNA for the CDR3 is TGTGCCAGCAGCTCCCGGACTAGCGGGGGGGCGGGAAGCTCCTACGAGCAGTACTTC.

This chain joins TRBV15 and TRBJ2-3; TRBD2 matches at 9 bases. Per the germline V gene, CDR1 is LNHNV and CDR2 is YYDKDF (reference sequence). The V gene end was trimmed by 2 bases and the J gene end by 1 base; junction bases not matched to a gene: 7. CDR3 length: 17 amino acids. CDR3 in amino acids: CATSRSRGGGGTDTQYF. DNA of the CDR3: TGTGCCACCAGCAGATCCCGTGGCGGGGGGGGCACAGATACGCAGTATTTT.

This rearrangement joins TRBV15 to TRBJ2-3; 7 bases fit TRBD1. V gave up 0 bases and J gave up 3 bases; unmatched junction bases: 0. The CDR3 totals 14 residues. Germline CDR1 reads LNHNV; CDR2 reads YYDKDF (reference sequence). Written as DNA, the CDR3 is TGTGCCACCAGCAGAGACAGGGGGACAGATACGCAGTATTTT. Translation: CATSRDRGTDTQYF.